These 2 T cell receptor beta chains share one sample of origin, sequenced in a study of early T cells in non-severe SARS-CoV-2 infection. TCRdb used MiXCR to reprocess the 5' RACE reads, holding one entry per CDR3 protein. This table holds approximately 97,000 distinct CDR3 sequences, approximately 10% found once. Sample: whole blood, taken at baseline. The origin of the receptors is an adult who was a healthcare worker with PCR-confirmed SARS-CoV-2 infection or an uninfected control (not recorded which).

This clonotype has only a few counts. The chain has TRBV12-3 or TRBV12-4 and TRBJ2-3; the D gene is possibly TRBD1 (6 bases). The CDR3 has 15 amino acids. Trimming removed 3 bases from V and 3 bases from J, with 13 bases in between. The CDR3 DNA sequence: TGTGCCAGCAGTTTCCAGGGGATAGGGACAGATACGCAGTATTTT. Protein product: CASSFQGIGTDTQYF.

A few counts support this clonotype. The CDR3 DNA follows: TGTGCCACCAGCCCCCACCGCACATTGAATTCAGCCGGGGAGCTGTTTTTT. Translating gives CATSPHRTLNSAGELFF. This rearrangement joins TRBV15 to TRBJ2-2; D uncertain. The CDR3 covers 17 residues. Germline V gives CDR1 LNHNV, CDR2 YYDKDF (reference sequence). V lost 5 bases to trimming and J lost 6 bases, with 22 bases between them.